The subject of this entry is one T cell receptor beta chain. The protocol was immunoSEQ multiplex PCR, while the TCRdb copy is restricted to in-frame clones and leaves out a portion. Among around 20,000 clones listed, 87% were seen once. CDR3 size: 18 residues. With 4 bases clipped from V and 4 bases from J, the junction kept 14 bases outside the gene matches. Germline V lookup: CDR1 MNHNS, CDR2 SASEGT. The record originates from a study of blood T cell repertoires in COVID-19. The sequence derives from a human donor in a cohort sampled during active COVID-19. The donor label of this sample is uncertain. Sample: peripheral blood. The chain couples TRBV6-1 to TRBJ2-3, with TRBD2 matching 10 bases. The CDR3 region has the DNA TGTGCCAGCAGTGTAGTGTCCCCCTCGAGCGGGAGGGCAGATACGCAGTATTTT. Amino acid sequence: CASSVVSPSSGRADTQYF.